The next 20 T cell receptor beta chains were all read from a single sample in a study of blood T cells in healthy people across ages. It was with a sample-barcoded 5' primer and a J-beta primer mix that a second PCR of about 7 to 12 cycles was run. Each CDR3 protein gets one entry after TCRdb re-called the 5' RACE reads with MiXCR. The data contain around 1.1 million distinct CDR3 sequences, 35% to 40% of them singletons. Sequences were obtained from blood. These receptors originate from a man aged 18 to 35 in good health.

The chain carries TRBV3-1 and TRBJ2-2, with 10 bases that match TRBD1. The CDR3 is 16 amino acids. V shed 1 base and J 5 bases; nucleotides not matched to a gene: 4. Germline CDR1 is LGHDT and CDR2 is YNNKEL (reference sequence). The CDR3 sequence: CASSQVRTGGTGELFF. The CDR3 DNA sequence: TGTGCCAGCAGCCAAGTTCGGACAGGGGGAACCGGGGAGCTGTTTTTT.

This clonotype was seen a handful of times. The chain recombines TRBV5-4 with TRBJ1-5; D is unclear. CDR1 SGHNT and CDR2 YYREEE come from the germline V gene (reference sequence). Trimming took 0 bases from V and 10 from J, leaving 14 bases between them. The CDR3 sequence is 14 residues long. The CDR3, as DNA: TGTGCCAGCAGCTTGGATGGGGAATCAGGACCCCAGCATTTT. As protein: CASSLDGESGPQHF.

The chain links TRBV10-3 to TRBJ1-2, with a weak D call TRBD1 (6 bases). Germline CDR1 is ENHRY and CDR2 is SYGVKD. The CDR3 is 16 residues long. V dropped 3 bases and J dropped 4 bases, with 18 bases sitting between them. The CDR3 loop reads CAISETRGRRFYGYTF. The CDR3, as DNA: TGTGCCATCAGTGAAACACGGGGGCGACGGTTCTATGGCTACACCTTC.

This clonotype appeared a few times. V is TRBV20-1 and J is TRBJ1-2; TRBD1 is a possible D gene (6 bases). The CDR3 runs to 14 residues. Germline values: CDR1 DFQATT, CDR2 SNEGSKA (reference sequence). V was cut by 6 bases and J by 6 bases, with 20 bases left in between. The CDR3: CSAILGDRRNGYTF. Here the CDR3 DNA reads TGCAGTGCCATCCTAGGAGACAGGCGGAATGGCTACACCTTC.

The rearrangement joins TRBV4-1 to TRBJ2-3; D is unclear. The ends were cut back, 2 bases at V and 0 bases at J, with 9 bases in the middle. The CDR3 is 15 amino acids. Germline-derived CDR1 and CDR2 are MGHRA and YSYEKL. CDR3: CASSQRPDSTDTQYF. CDR3 DNA sequence: TGCGCCAGCAGCCAAAGGCCTGACAGCACAGATACGCAGTATTTT.

V usage is TRBV11-3 and J usage is TRBJ1-1, with 7 bases identical to TRBD1. Losses at the gene ends were 8 bases for V and 6 bases for J; bases not matched to a gene: 9. This CDR3 is 13 amino acids long. Germline assignment: CDR1 SGHNT and CDR2 YENEEA. The CDR3 region has the DNA TGTGCCAGCTCAATTATCAGGGGGTCTGAAGCTTTCTTT. This gives the protein CASSIIRGSEAFF.

The chain has TRBV2 and TRBJ1-1, with a possible D match to TRBD1 (5 bases). Trimming left V 1 base short and J 9 bases short, with 9 bases between. The CDR3 contains 12 residues. Germline values: CDR1 SNHLY, CDR2 FYNNEI. Here the CDR3 DNA reads TGTGCCAGCAGTGAAGAGACAGCTAAAGCTTTCTTT. Translation gives CASSEETAKAFF.

This chain joins TRBV5-1 and TRBJ1-1; no clear D. This CDR3 has 13 residues. CDR1 is SGHRS, CDR2 YFSETQ, per germline. With 4 bases removed from V and 6 bases from J, the gap between germline ends came to 13 bases. This chain's CDR3 is CASSPDVGAEAFF. CDR3 in DNA: TGCGCCAGCAGCCCAGACGTAGGCGCTGAAGCTTTCTTT.

In its sample, this clonotype was seen a few times. The chain couples TRBV20-1 to TRBJ2-7; TRBD1 matches 8 bases. The CDR3 consists of 14 residues. Trimming cost V 3 bases and J 3 bases; bases outside gene matches: 7. The germline V gene has CDR1 DFQATT and CDR2 SNEGSKA (reference sequence). The CDR3 here is CSASSTGEFYEQYF. CDR3 sequence (DNA): TGCAGTGCTAGCTCGACAGGGGAGTTCTACGAGCAGTACTTC.

This chain joins TRBV7-9 and TRBJ1-4; maybe TRBD1 (6 bases). The CDR3 has 19 residues. Germline loops: CDR1 SEHNR, CDR2 FQNEAQ (reference sequence). V was shortened by 5 bases and J by 8 bases, with 30 bases between the two germline ends. As DNA, the CDR3 is TGTGCCAGCAGCCCTCCGGACAGCTTAGACCTCCATGAAGGAGAAAAACTGTTTTTT. This encodes CASSPPDSLDLHEGEKLFF.

The rearrangement links TRBV2 to TRBJ2-3; D ambiguous. This CDR3 region has 14 residues. The germline V gene has CDR1 SNHLY and CDR2 FYNNEI. V was pared by 4 bases and J by 4 bases, with 12 bases between. CDR3 loop: CASSVEGRPDTQYF. CDR3 coding DNA: TGTGCCAGCAGTGTGGAAGGAAGGCCAGATACGCAGTATTTT.

The chain carries TRBV6-5 and TRBJ2-1; D not certain. The CDR3 runs 11 residues. The germline V gene has CDR1 MNHEY and CDR2 SVGAGI. Between the trimmed V and J ends, which lost 8 bases and 7 bases, there was a span of 9 bases. CDR3 nucleotides: TGTGCCAGCGGCAGGATTAATGAGCAGTTCTTC. Its translation is CASGRINEQFF.

This clonotype was counted only a few times. V and J are TRBV25-1 and TRBJ1-1, with a weak D call TRBD1 (6 bases). V was clipped by 3 bases and J by 1 base, with 15 bases between them. The CDR3 is made up of 16 amino acids. Germline V gene sequence: CDR1 MGHDK, CDR2 SYGVNS. The CDR3 DNA follows: TGTGCCAGCAGTGACATCAACAGGGTAGCGAACACTGAAGCTTTCTTT. As protein: CASSDINRVANTEAFF.

The chain uses TRBV12-3 or TRBV12-4 and TRBJ2-6, with TRBD1 identical over 8 bases. The CDR3 loop spans 17 amino acids. Unmatched junction bases numbered 5, after V lost 4 bases and J lost 0 bases. The DNA of the CDR3 is TGTGCCAGCAGTTCCGGGACAGGTCGCTCTGGGGCCAACGTCCTGACTTTC. Translation: CASSSGTGRSGANVLTF.

The table lists this clonotype with a few counts. The genes are TRBV20-1 and TRBJ1-2; no reliable D call. The germline V and J ends were trimmed by 6 bases and 0 bases, with 17 bases remaining between them. The CDR3 has 15 residues. Germline lookup yields CDR1 DFQATT and CDR2 SNEGSKA (reference sequence). In DNA, the CDR3 is TGCAGTGCCGAACTTACAACTACCTCTAACTATGGCTACACCTTC. Protein: CSAELTTTSNYGYTF.

This clonotype was detected a few times. The V call is TRBV25-1, the J call TRBJ2-7; possible D gene TRBD2, 5 bases. Germline V gene sequence: CDR1 MGHDK, CDR2 SYGVNS. Trimming stripped 5 bases from V and 3 bases from J, with 14 bases between. The CDR3 consists of 14 residues. The CDR3 sequence is CASSKGPGDYEQYF. The CDR3 DNA sequence: TGTGCCAGCAGTAAAGGCCCCGGGGACTACGAGCAGTACTTC.

Many counts were recorded for this clonotype. This chain links TRBV12-3 or TRBV12-4 with TRBJ2-5, with 8 bases matching TRBD1. V lost 3 bases to trimming and J lost 11 bases; unmatched junction nucleotides: 2. The CDR3 length is 11 residues. The CDR3, as DNA: TGTGCCAGCAGTTTGACAGGGGTGCAGTACTTC. Translated, it gives CASSLTGVQYF.

The rearrangement joins TRBV19 to TRBJ1-1, with TRBD1 matching 8 bases. Trimming at V came to 4 bases and at J to 7 bases, leaving 8 bases not matched to a gene. CDR1 is LNHDA and CDR2 is SQIVND in the germline V gene (reference sequence). This CDR3 is built from 14 residues. CDR3 residues: CASSTGQGKNEAFF. CDR3 DNA sequence: TGTGCCAGTAGTACTGGACAGGGTAAAAATGAAGCTTTCTTT.

The CDR3 protein is CASSQEAGTEAFF. The CDR3 DNA reads TGTGCCAGCAGCCAAGAGGCTGGCACTGAAGCTTTCTTT. The V and J genes are TRBV14 and TRBJ1-1; the D is unclear. Germline CDR1 is SGHDN and CDR2 is FVKESK. V was shortened by 0 bases and J by 4 bases, with 6 bases between the two germline ends. The CDR3 loop spans 13 amino acids.

Here the CDR3 reads CASSDRPGYGYTF. The CDR3 coding sequence is TGTGCCAGCAGTGACCGTCCGGGGTATGGCTACACCTTC. This chain links TRBV6-1 with TRBJ1-2, with D unresolved. Looked up from germline, CDR1 is MNHNS and CDR2 is SASEGT. Trimming left V 3 bases short and J 5 bases short, with 10 bases between. The CDR3 consists of 13 residues.